One TCR beta chain is described in this entry. PCR was performed using 60 Vbeta and 13 Jbeta primers. Libraries were prepared by immunoSEQ multiplex PCR; TCRdb keeps only in-frame clonotypes and omits some of them. The data contain approximately 110,000 clones, under 85% of them singletons. The data were taken from a study of cytomegalovirus exposure and HLA in healthy donors. Trimming pared 4 bases from V and 0 bases from J, leaving 16 bases between. This CDR3 is built from 17 residues. CDR1 MNHEY and CDR2 SMNVEV come from the germline V gene (reference sequence). The receptor comes from a woman in her thirties or forties in good health and CMV-seropositive. The chain has TRBV27 and TRBJ1-5; D is perhaps TRBD1 (5 bases). Sequencing used PBMCs. The CDR3 sequence is CASSSYAGFHSNQPQHF. CDR3 nucleotides: TGTGCCAGCAGTTCTTACGCAGGGTTTCATAGCAATCAGCCCCAGCATTTT.